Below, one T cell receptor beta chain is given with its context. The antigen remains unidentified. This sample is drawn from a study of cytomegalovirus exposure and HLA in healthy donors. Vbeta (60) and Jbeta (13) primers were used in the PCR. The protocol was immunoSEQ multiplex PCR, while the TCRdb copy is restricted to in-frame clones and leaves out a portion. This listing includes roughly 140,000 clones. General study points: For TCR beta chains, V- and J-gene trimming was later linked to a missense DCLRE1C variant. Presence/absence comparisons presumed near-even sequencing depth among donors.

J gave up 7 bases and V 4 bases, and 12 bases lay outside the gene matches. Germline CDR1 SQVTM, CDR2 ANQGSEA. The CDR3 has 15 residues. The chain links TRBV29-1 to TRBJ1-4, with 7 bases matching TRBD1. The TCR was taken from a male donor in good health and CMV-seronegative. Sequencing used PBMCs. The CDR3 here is CSVGDRDSIFEKLFF. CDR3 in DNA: TGCAGCGTTGGGGACAGAGACAGCATTTTTGAAAAACTGTTTTTT.